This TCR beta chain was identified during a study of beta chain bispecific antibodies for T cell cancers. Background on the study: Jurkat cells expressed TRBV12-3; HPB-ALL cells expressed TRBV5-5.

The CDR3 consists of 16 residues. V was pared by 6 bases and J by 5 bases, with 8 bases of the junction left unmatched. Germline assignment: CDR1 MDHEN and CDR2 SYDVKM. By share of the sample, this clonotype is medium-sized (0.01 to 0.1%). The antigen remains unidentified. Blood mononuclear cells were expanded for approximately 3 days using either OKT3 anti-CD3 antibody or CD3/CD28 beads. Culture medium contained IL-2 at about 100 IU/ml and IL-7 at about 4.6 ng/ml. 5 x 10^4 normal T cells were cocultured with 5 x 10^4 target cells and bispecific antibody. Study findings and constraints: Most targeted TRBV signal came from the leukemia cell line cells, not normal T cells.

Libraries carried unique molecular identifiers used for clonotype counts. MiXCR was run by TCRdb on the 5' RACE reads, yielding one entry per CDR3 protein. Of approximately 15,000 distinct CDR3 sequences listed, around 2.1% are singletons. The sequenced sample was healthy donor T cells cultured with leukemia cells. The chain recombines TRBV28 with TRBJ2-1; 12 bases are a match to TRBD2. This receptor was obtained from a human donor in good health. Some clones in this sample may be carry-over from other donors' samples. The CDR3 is CASSHERLAGDNEQFF. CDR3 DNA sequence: TGTGCCAGCAGCCACGAACGACTAGCGGGGGACAATGAGCAGTTCTTC.